This TCR beta chain stems from a study of PD-1 blockade in classical Hodgkin lymphoma. The ends lost 4 bases at V and 7 bases at J; junction bases unmatched: 5. Germline lookup yields CDR1 SGHRS and CDR2 YFSETQ. The CDR3 runs 14 residues. Only in-frame clones appear in the TCRdb table, and some are missing; sequencing was by immunoSEQ multiplex PCR. The sample includes about 58,000 clones, 88% seen only once; the top ten take 5% to 6%. Every one of the patients relapsed after autologous stem cell transplantation (brentuximab vedotin exposure was variable). The material was peripheral blood mononuclear cells (PBMCs), obtained before the second cycle of nivolumab. The chain is built from TRBV5-1 and TRBJ2-1; 10 bases are shared with TRBD1. This sequence was found in a human donor with classical Hodgkin lymphoma. The CDR3 region has the DNA TGCGCCAGCAGCCGGGACAGGGGTGTGAATGAGCAGTTCTTC. This codes for CASSRDRGVNEQFF.